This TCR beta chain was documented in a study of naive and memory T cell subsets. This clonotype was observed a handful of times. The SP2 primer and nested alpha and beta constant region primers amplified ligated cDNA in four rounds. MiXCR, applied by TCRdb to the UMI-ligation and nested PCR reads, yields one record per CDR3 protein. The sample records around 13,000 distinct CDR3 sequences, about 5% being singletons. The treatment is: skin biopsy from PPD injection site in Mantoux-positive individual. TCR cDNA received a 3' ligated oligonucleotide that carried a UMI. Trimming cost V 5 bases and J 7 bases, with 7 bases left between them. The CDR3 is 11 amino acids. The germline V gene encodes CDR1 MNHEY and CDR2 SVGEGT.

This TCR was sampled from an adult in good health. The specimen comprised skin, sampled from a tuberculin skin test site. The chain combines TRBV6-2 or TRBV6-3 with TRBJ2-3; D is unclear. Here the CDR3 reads CASSAFNTQYF. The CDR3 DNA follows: TGTGCCAGCAGTGCTTTTAATACGCAGTATTTT.